A single sample is the source of the 10 T cell receptor beta chains below, sequenced in a study of shared T cell receptors in the human thymus. Using immunoSEQ multiplex PCR, the repertoire was profiled, and TCRdb retains in-frame clones only, with some absent. The sample has roughly 700,000 clones, roughly 90% seen once. The sample also formed part of further work on human thymus T cells.

Sequenced input: thymocytes. These receptors were obtained from a boy under three years old with a congenital heart defect.

This sequence joins TRBV5-4 and TRBJ1-1; D remains ambiguous. The germline gives CDR1 SGHNT, CDR2 YYREEE (reference sequence). The CDR3 consists of 12 residues. The V gene lost 3 bases and the J gene lost 7 bases, with 10 bases spanning the gap. CDR3: CASSYPHDEAFF. The CDR3 DNA is TGTGCCAGCAGCTACCCACATGATGAAGCTTTCTTT.

This rearrangement joins TRBV27 to TRBJ2-3; 9 nucleotides agree with TRBD2. CDR1 is MNHEY and CDR2 is SMNVEV in the germline V gene (reference sequence). This CDR3 has 15 amino acids. The trim removed 7 bases at V and 6 bases at J, leaving 11 bases unmatched. The CDR3, as DNA: TGTGCCAGCACCCGGGGGGCGGGAGGGTCGGATACGCAGTATTTT. Its translation is CASTRGAGGSDTQYF.

This clone turned up a few times. V usage is TRBV10-2 and J usage is TRBJ2-7; 10 bases agree with TRBD2. The CDR3 totals 15 residues. Germline lookup yields CDR1 WSHSY and CDR2 SAAADI. V lost 5 bases to trimming and J lost 6 bases; unmatched junction nucleotides: 10. In nucleotides, the CDR3 is TGCGCCAGCAGTCCCCCCAAAAGCGGGAGGGGCGAGCAGTACTTC. This encodes CASSPPKSGRGEQYF.

V usage is TRBV5-1 and J usage is TRBJ2-1; 9 bases fit TRBD2. CDR1 and CDR2 (germline): SGHRS, YFSETQ. The CDR3 has 14 residues. The junction had 5 bases not matched to a gene; V was cut back by 1 base and J by 9 bases. CDR3 region: CASSLSASGTEQFF. The CDR3, as DNA: TGCGCCAGCAGCTTGAGCGCTAGCGGGACTGAGCAGTTCTTC.

This clone was seen only a few times. This chain connects TRBV19 to TRBJ2-7, with TRBD2 matching over 7 bases. The V gene end was trimmed by 5 bases and the J gene end by 4 bases; junction bases not matched to a gene: 11. This CDR3 region has 15 residues. The germline CDR1 and CDR2 sequences are LNHDA and SQIVND (reference sequence). The CDR3 DNA reads as TGTGCCAGTAGTCCCCGCGGGGGAGGGAAATACGAGCAGTACTTC. Translation: CASSPRGGGKYEQYF.

The rearrangement links TRBV9 to TRBJ2-1, with 9 bases identical to TRBD2. Per germline, CDR1 SGDLS and CDR2 YYNGEE. V shed 1 base, J shed 5 bases, and the junction held 19 bases outside the gene matches. The CDR3 runs to 20 residues. The CDR3 protein is CASSVWAKREDPGFDNEQFF. In DNA, the CDR3 is TGTGCCAGCAGCGTATGGGCTAAGCGGGAGGATCCGGGATTCGACAATGAGCAGTTCTTC.

The chain joins TRBV9 to TRBJ2-5; 10 positions agree with TRBD2. CDR1 is SGDLS, CDR2 YYNGEE, per germline. This CDR3 has 14 residues. With 3 bases clipped from V and 4 bases from J, the junction kept 3 bases outside the gene matches. The CDR3 spells CASSARLAGETQYF. CDR3 DNA: TGTGCCAGCAGCGCCAGACTAGCGGGAGAGACCCAGTACTTC.

The CDR3, as DNA: TGTGCCAGCAGCCAAGGCCCGGAGGGGGCCCCCTACAATGAGCAGTTCTTC. The encoded protein is CASSQGPEGAPYNEQFF. This sequence joins TRBV14 and TRBJ2-1, with a tentative D call TRBD1 (7 bases). This CDR3 region has 17 residues. CDR1 and CDR2 from the germline V gene are SGHDN and FVKESK. The ends were cut back, 1 base at V and 2 bases at J, with 15 bases in the middle. The whole variable domain, remainder taken from reference TRBV14 and TRBJ2-1, is EAGVTQFPSHSVIEKGQTVTLRCDPISGHDNLYWYRRVMGKEIKFLLHFVKESKQDESGMPNNRFLAERTGGTYSTLKVQPAELEDSGVYFCASSQGPEGAPYNEQFFGPGTRLTVL.

V is TRBV15 and J is TRBJ2-3, with a possible D match to TRBD1 (5 bases). CDR3 length equals 16 residues. V was shortened by 1 base and J by 2 bases, with 13 bases between the two germline ends. Germline V gene sequence: CDR1 LNHNV, CDR2 YYDKDF (reference sequence). CDR3 protein: CATSRVQGDITDTQYF. CDR3 sequence (DNA): TGTGCCACCAGCAGAGTTCAGGGCGACATCACAGATACGCAGTATTTT.

This rearrangement joins TRBV5-1 to TRBJ1-1; 8 nucleotides line up with TRBD1. V lost 4 bases, J lost 5 bases, and 10 bases stayed unmatched. The CDR3 has 15 residues. The germline V gene encodes CDR1 SGHRS and CDR2 YFSETQ. CDR3: CASSSPTGVSTEAFF. DNA for the CDR3: TGCGCCAGCAGCAGCCCGACAGGGGTTTCGACTGAAGCTTTCTTT.